This T cell receptor (beta chain) was documented in a study of T cells after yellow fever vaccination. Study-wide context: Low-cell-number fractions were prepared with SMART-Seq v4 Ultra Low Input.

TCRdb processed the 5' RACE reads anew with MiXCR; each CDR3 protein has one entry. The sample contains about 200,000 distinct CDR3 sequences, roughly 3% of which appear only once. This CDR3 is 13 amino acids long. The germline V gene has CDR1 SGHTS and CDR2 YDEGEE. The V and J ends lost 6 bases and 1 base respectively, with 11 bases between them. In its sample, this clonotype was seen many times. Sequenced material: CD4+ T cells sorted from PBMCs, taken 10 days after the yellow fever booster vaccination. This receptor was obtained from a man between 18 and 35 years old who received the YFV17D yellow fever vaccine. The chain is built from TRBV5-8 and TRBJ2-7, with D maybe TRBD1 (5 bases). For the CDR3, the DNA is TGTGCCAGCACCAAGGGGCCTTCCTACGAGCAGTACGTC. This gives the protein CASTKGPSYEQYV.